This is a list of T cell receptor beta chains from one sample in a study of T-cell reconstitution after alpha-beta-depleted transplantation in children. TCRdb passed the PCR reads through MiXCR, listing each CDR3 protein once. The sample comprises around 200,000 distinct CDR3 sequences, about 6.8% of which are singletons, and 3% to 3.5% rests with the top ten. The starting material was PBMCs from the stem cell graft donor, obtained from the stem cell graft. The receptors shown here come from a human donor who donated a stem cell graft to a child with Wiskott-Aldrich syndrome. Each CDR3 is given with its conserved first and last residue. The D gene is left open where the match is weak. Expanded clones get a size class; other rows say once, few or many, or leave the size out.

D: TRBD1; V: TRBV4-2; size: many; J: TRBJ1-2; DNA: TGTGCCAGCAGCCAAGAGACAGGGAACTATGGCTACACCTTC; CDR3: CASSQETGNYGYTF
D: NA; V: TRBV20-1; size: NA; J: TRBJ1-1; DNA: TGCAGTGCTAGAGATCCCCGGGGACAGAACACTGAAGCTTTCTTT; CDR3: CSARDPRGQNTEAFF
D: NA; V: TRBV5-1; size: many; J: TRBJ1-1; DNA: TGCGCCAGCAGCCCGGCGGGGAGGGGTGTGAACACTGAAGCTTTCTTT; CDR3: CASSPAGRGVNTEAFF
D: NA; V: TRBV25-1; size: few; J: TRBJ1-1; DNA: TGTGCCAGCAGTGCCATCGGAGTGAACACTGAAGCTTTCTTT; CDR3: CASSAIGVNTEAFF
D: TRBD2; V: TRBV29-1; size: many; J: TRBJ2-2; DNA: TGCAGCGTCCCTGGCCCGGGAAGCCCCCCTAGCGGGAGTCGGACCGGGGAGCTGTTTTTT; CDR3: CSVPGPGSPPSGSRTGELFF
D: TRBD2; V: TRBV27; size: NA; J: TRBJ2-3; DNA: TGTGCCAGCAGTTTTTGGGGACTATCCGGAGATACGCAGTATTTT; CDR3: CASSFWGLSGDTQYF
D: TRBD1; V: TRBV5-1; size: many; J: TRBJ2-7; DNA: TGCGCCAGCAGCTCTCCGGGACAGGACGTTCGAGAGCAGTACTTC; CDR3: CASSSPGQDVREQYF
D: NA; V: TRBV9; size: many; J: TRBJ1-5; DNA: TGTGCCAGCAGCGTAGATCCCAATCAGCCCCAGCATTTT; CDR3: CASSVDPNQPQHF
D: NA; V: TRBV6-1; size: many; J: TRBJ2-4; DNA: TGTGCCAGCAGCAAGGGGGGAGTGGCCAAAAACATTCAGTACTTC; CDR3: CASSKGGVAKNIQYF
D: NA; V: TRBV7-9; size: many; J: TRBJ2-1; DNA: TGTGCCAGCAGCTCAGACTCATGGGGGGCCTACAATGAGCAGTTCTTC; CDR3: CASSSDSWGAYNEQFF
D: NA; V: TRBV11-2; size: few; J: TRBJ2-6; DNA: TGTGCCAGCAGCTTAGTTATGGGACTGGGATCTGGGGCCAACGTCCTGACTTTC; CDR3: CASSLVMGLGSGANVLTF
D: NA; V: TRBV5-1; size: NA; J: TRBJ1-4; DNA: TGCGCCACCTCCGATTTGGGTCGTGCTAATGAAAAACTGTTTTTT; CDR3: CATSDLGRANEKLFF
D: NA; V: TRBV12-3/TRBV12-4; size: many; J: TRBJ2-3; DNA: TGTGCCAGCAAGTCACCTCCGCTTGATACGCAGTATTTT; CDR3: CASKSPPLDTQYF
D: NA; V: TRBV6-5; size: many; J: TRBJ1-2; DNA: TGTGCCAGCACTCCGGACGTGCCAGGGGATGTACATGGCCACACCTTC; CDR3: CASTPDVPGDVHGHTF
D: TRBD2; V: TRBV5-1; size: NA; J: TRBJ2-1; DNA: TGCGCCAGCAGCTTGAGCGGGGGGGCTGGCAATGAGCAGTTCTTC; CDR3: CASSLSGGAGNEQFF
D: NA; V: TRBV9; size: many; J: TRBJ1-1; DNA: TGTGCCAGCAGCGGGATGGGCAAATCGGGGAACACTGAAGCTTTCTTT; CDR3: CASSGMGKSGNTEAFF
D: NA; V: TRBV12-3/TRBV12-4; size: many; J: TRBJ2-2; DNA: TGTGCCAGCAGTTTAGGGGGCAGTCCCGTCGGGGAGCTGTTTTTT; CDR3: CASSLGGSPVGELFF
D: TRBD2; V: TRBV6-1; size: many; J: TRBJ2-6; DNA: TGTGCCAGCAGTGCCCTGACTAGCGGGGGCTCTGGGGCCAACGTCCTGACTTTC; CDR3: CASSALTSGGSGANVLTF
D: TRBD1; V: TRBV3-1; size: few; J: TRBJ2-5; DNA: TGTGCCAGCAGCCCTACGGACAGGGAAGAGACCCAGTACTTC; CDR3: CASSPTDREETQYF
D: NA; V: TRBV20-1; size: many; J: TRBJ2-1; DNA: TGCAGTGCACCTCGGGGTCATGAGCAGTTCTTC; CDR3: CSAPRGHEQFF
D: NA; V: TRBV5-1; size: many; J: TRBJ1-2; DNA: TGCGCCAGCAGCGGGGGAGGCGACTATGGCTACACCTTC; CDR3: CASSGGGDYGYTF
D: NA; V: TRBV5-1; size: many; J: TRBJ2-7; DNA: TGCGCCAGCGGCCCGGGTACCTCTTTCTACGAGCAGTACTTC; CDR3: CASGPGTSFYEQYF
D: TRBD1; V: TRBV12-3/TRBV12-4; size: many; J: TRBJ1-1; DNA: TGTGCCAGCAGTCTCGGACAGGGACCGTTTACTCCCACTGAAGCTTTCTTT; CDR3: CASSLGQGPFTPTEAFF
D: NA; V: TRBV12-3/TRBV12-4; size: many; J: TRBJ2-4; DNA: TGTGCCAGCAGGCCCCCGAGGACCAAAAACATTCAGTACTTC; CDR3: CASRPPRTKNIQYF
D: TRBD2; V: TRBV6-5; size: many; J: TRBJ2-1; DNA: TGTGCCAGCAGTTACCCCCTCGGGCGGGAGGGCCTCGATGAGCAGTTCTTC; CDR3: CASSYPLGREGLDEQFF
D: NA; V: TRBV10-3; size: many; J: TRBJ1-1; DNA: TGTGCCATCAGTGAGTCGATTGTGAACACTGAAGCTTTCTTT; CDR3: CAISESIVNTEAFF
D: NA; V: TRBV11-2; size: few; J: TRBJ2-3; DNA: TGTGCCAGCAGCTTCAGCCCGGGGTCAGATACGCAGTATTTT; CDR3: CASSFSPGSDTQYF
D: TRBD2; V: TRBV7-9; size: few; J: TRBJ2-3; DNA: TGTGCCAGCAGCTTACCCCGGGCTAGCGGAGGATCAGATACGCAGTATTTT; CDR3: CASSLPRASGGSDTQYF
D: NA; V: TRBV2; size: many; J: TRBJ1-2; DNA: TGTGCCAGCAGTACAGACCAGAACTATGGCTACACCTTC; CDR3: CASSTDQNYGYTF
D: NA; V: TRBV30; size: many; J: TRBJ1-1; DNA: TGTGCCCTCAGGGGTTTGACTGAAGCTTTCTTT; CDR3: CALRGLTEAFF
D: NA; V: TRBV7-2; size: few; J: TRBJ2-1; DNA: TGTGCCAGCAGCTTAATCCAGAGTACAGGGTACAATGAGCAGTTCTTC; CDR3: CASSLIQSTGYNEQFF
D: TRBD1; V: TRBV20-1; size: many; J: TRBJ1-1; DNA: TGCAGTGGGACAGGGGACACTGAAGCTTTCTTT; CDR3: CSGTGDTEAFF
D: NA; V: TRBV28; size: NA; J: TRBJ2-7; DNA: TGTGCCAGCAGAAAAAGCGGCTACGAGCAGTACTTC; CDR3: CASRKSGYEQYF
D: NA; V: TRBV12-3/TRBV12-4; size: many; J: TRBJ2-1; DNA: TGTGCCAGCATTGTCGGGGAGCAGGGGAGTATGTTCTTC; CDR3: CASIVGEQGSMFF
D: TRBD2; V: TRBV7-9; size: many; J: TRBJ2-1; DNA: TGTGCCAGCAGCCAACGGCCTAGCGGGAAGTACAATGAGCAGTTCTTC; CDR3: CASSQRPSGKYNEQFF
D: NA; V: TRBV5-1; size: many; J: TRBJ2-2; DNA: TGCGCCAGCAGCTCGAAGGGCAGCCGGGAGCTGTTTTTT; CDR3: CASSSKGSRELFF
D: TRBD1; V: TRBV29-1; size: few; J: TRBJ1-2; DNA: TGCAGCGCAGACGGAGGGGGCAAACGGTATGGCTACACCTTC; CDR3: CSADGGGKRYGYTF
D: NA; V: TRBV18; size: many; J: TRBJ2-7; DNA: TGTGCCAGCTCACCACGGGGGACACGGGACTACGAGCAGTACTTC; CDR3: CASSPRGTRDYEQYF
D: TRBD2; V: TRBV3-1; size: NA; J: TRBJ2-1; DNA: TGTGCCAGCAGCCAAGTAACCGGGACTAGCCGAAACGACGACTACAATGAGCAGTTCTTC; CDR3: CASSQVTGTSRNDDYNEQFF
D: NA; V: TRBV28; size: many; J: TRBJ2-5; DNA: TGTGCCAGCAGTTTATGGCAAGAGACCCAGTACTTC; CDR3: CASSLWQETQYF
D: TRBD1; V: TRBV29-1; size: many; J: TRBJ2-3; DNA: TGCAGCGTTGCCCCGGGACAGGGAACAGATACGCAGTATTTT; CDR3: CSVAPGQGTDTQYF
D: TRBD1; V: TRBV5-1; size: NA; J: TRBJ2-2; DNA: TGCGCCAGCAGCGTGATGGGACAGGGAAACACCGGGGAGCTGTTTTTT; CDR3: CASSVMGQGNTGELFF
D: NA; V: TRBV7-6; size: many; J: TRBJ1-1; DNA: TGTGCCAGCAGCCCACAGCAGGGCACTGAAGCTTTCTTT; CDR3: CASSPQQGTEAFF
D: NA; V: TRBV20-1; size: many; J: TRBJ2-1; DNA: TGCAGCTGTCCCAGCGCAAGCTCCTACAATGAGCAGTTCTTC; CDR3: CSCPSASSYNEQFF
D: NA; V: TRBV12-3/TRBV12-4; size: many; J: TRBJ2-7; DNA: TGTGCCAGCAGCCCTCGGGACGGCTCCTACGAGCAGTACTTC; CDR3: CASSPRDGSYEQYF